This T cell receptor beta chain was sequenced in a study of T cells expressing NK-cell markers. Study summary: Among the eight sequenced donors, seven tested HCMV-seropositive and one tested seronegative.

Reanalyzing the 5' RACE reads, TCRdb keeps one entry per CDR3 protein, without DNA. Found here are some 600,000 distinct CDR3 sequences; the top ten clones hold approximately 3.6%. CDR1 is SGDLS, CDR2 YYNGEE, per germline. The CDR3 is made up of 13 amino acids. Sequences were obtained from blood T cells: a sorted CD56 or NKG2C T cell subset, CD4+ or CD8+ T cells, or bulk PBMC T cells (not recorded which). This chain joins TRBV9 and TRBJ1-4. The TCR sequence derives from a man aged 18 to 30 in good health. CDR3 in amino acids: CASSVGPREKLFF.